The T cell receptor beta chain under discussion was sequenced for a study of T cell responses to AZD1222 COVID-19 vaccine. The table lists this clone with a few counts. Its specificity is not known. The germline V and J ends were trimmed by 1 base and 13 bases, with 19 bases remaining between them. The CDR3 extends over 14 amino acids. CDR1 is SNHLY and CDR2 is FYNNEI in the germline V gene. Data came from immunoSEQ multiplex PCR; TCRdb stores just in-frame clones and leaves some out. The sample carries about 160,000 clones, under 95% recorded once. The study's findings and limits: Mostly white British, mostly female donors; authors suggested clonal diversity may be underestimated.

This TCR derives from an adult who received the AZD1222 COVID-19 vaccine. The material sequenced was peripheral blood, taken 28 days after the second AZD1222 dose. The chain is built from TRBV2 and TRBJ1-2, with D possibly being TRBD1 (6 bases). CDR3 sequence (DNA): TGTGCCAGCAGTGAAGTGAGACAGGCGGTCGAGGGCACCTTC. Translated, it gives CASSEVRQAVEGTF.